These T cell receptor beta chains were read from a single sample in a study of regulatory T cells in long-lasting Graves disease. MiXCR was run by TCRdb on the multiplex PCR reads, yielding one entry per CDR3 protein. This table holds some 320,000 distinct CDR3 sequences, under 20% found once. This material consisted of peripheral blood mononuclear cells (PBMCs), taken at new diagnosis, from a patient treated with antithyroid drugs. The source is a female donor with Graves disease. The conserved cysteine and the conserved F or W are not part of the CDR3 here.

>TRBV30|TRBJ2-1
AWVGSGSSYNEQF
>TRBV2|TRBJ1-5
ASSDPWNQPQH
>TRBV5-1|TRBJ1-4
ASSGPFGVANEKLF
>TRBV12-3/TRBV12-4|TRBJ1-5
ASSLVMSNQPQH
>TRBV10-3|TRBJ2-5
AISESFYGSQGNQETQY
>TRBV5-1|TRBJ1-3
ASSLEGAYENTTY
>TRBV28|TRBJ2-2
ASAFRAKNTGELF
>TRBV11-3|TRBJ2-6
ASSRRQGTGANVLT
>TRBV19|TRBJ2-7
ASSINEYGDYEQY
>TRBV6-5|TRBJ2-3
ASSWETSGKTDTQY
>TRBV2|TRBJ2-3
ASSEIGTSLETDTQY
>TRBV24-1|TRBJ2-5
ATSVVSGETQY
>TRBV9|TRBJ2-7
ASSVDPSGQGMEQY
>TRBV4-1|TRBJ2-4
ASSQESLRAGDIQY
>TRBV5-5|TRBJ2-2
ASSGGITGELF
>TRBV6-1|TRBJ1-6
ASREGHGNSPLH
>TRBV11-1|TRBJ2-1
ASSQGVGLSYNEQF
>TRBV10-3|TRBJ2-2
AISATAANTGELF
>TRBV12-3/TRBV12-4|TRBJ2-5
ASSPPAEGSGQETQY
>TRBV27|TRBJ2-7
ASSGASGSPLTGEQY
>TRBV19|TRBJ2-1
ASSLGQVLSYNEQF
>TRBV9|TRBJ2-7
ASSPDRGRTYEQY
>TRBV3-1|TRBJ2-5
ASSPGFGETQY
>TRBV5-5|TRBJ2-5
ASSPGLADRGQY
>TRBV11-2|TRBJ2-2
ASSLVSSANTGELF
>TRBV28|TRBJ2-7
ASSLSFWASGSSYEQY
>TRBV7-9|TRBJ2-3
ASSLDLATPAGLAGHTDTQY
>TRBV4-1|TRBJ1-4
ASSQRRTGTGNEKLF
>TRBV7-9|TRBJ2-7
ASSLGDRFPYEQY
>TRBV19|TRBJ2-7
ASSKRTGLSYEQY
>TRBV28|TRBJ1-1
ASNLRGGLGTEAF
>TRBV20-1|TRBJ2-5
SARDSGQETQY
>TRBV29-1|TRBJ1-3
SVGGSIGNTIY
>TRBV19|TRBJ1-5
ASSTLGQAHSNQPQH
>TRBV19|TRBJ2-7
ASSAGLAGYYEQY
>TRBV25-1|TRBJ1-2
ASSELGWGYT
>TRBV5-1|TRBJ2-1
ASRGGRNEQF
>TRBV10-3|TRBJ2-1
ATEGVGNEQF
>TRBV28|TRBJ2-7
ASTFGLRDRGLYEQY
>TRBV5-1|TRBJ2-1
ASQTSGRANEQF
>TRBV12-3/TRBV12-4|TRBJ2-1
TSSLSGLKNEQF
>TRBV5-6|TRBJ2-7
ASSLGQGSAEQY
>TRBV19|TRBJ1-1
ASGWDTEAF
>TRBV12-3/TRBV12-4|TRBJ1-2
ASTQGYGYT
>TRBV2|-
ASRPGTGETEAF
>TRBV28|TRBJ2-2
ASSTLPGTSTAGELF
>TRBV19|TRBJ1-2
ASRRGQGVDYGYT
>TRBV9|TRBJ1-1
ASSATGTMNTEAF
>TRBV5-4|TRBJ1-1
ASSFYQGGTEAF
>TRBV6-1|TRBJ1-2
ASKPSDANYGYT
>TRBV6-1|TRBJ2-3
ASSPSGAPPEGDTQY
>TRBV24-1|TRBJ2-5
ATSGTGRETQY
>TRBV2|TRBJ2-5
ASGGGSGRATLKETQY
>TRBV28|TRBJ2-2
ASSTMIGSTGELF
>TRBV5-1|TRBJ2-3
ASSSTSGTDTQY
>TRBV6-1|TRBJ2-7
ASTSGGGSYEQY